Sequencing of this T cell receptor (beta chain) was carried out in a study of blood T cell repertoires in COVID-19. Assay used: immunoSEQ multiplex PCR; TCRdb lists only in-frame clones, some missing. The sample lists hundreds of thousands of clones, roughly nine tenths occurring once. Trimming took 3 bases from V and 2 from J, leaving 17 bases between them. Germline CDR1 LNHDA, CDR2 SQIVND (reference sequence). The CDR3 consists of 17 residues. The rearrangement uses TRBV19 and TRBJ2-1, with D possibly matching TRBD2 (5 bases). The sequenced sample was PBMCs or T cells enriched from blood (not recorded which). The receptor was derived from a man aged 30 to 39 who had recovered from COVID-19. CDR3 amino acids: CASSISVLRVTYNEQFF. Here the CDR3 DNA reads TGTGCCAGTAGTATCTCGGTTCTGCGGGTCACCTACAATGAGCAGTTCTTC.